The rows below give T cell receptor beta chains drawn from one sample of a study of blood T cell repertoires in COVID-19. Here immunoSEQ multiplex PCR was the method, and the copy in TCRdb shows in-frame clones only, minus some. The sample yields 250,000 or so clones, about 89% seen once. Sequenced: peripheral blood. The receptors shown here come from a man in his forties or fifties with active or convalescent COVID-19. Each CDR3 is given with its conserved first and last residue. Fields, in order: clone size, J gene, D gene, V gene, CDR3 DNA, CDR3 protein. D genes are given only for firm matches. Only part of the rows carry a size: once, few, many, or a class if the clone is expanded.

few,TRBJ2-7,TRBD1,TRBV7-9,TGTGCCAGCAGCGAGAAGGGGGCTTTGACAGACGAGCAGTACTTC,CASSEKGALTDEQYF
-,TRBJ2-7,TRBD2,TRBV14,TGTGCCAGCAGCCAACTAGCGGGGCGCGAGCAGTACTTC,CASSQLAGREQYF
-,TRBJ1-2,-,TRBV5-1,TGCGCCAGCAGCCCCACGGGAGGGGACCTCTATGGCTACACCTTC,CASSPTGGDLYGYTF
-,TRBJ1-2,-,TRBV2,TGTGCCAGCAGTGAATTGAGCGAGGATCTTTCCTTC,CASSELSEDLSF
-,TRBJ2-1,TRBD2,TRBV19,TGTGCCAGTAGTACCTTAGCGGGTGAGCAGTTCTTC,CASSTLAGEQFF
-,TRBJ1-4,TRBD1,TRBV3-1/TRBV3-2,TGTGCCAGCAGCCCAGGACAGGGGGTTGAAAAACTGTTTTTT,CASSPGQGVEKLFF
-,TRBJ2-1,-,TRBV4-1,TGCGCCAGCAGCCAAGTGCACTCCCCGCCGGGTGCTGAGCAGTTCTTC,CASSQVHSPPGAEQFF
many,TRBJ2-3,TRBD2,TRBV11-2,TGTGCCAGCAGCTTAGCCGAAGCGGGATTCACAGATACGCAGTATTTT,CASSLAEAGFTDTQYF
few,TRBJ1-5,-,TRBV6-5,TGTGCCAGCAGGGGAGCCAATCAGCCCCAGCATTTT,CASRGANQPQHF
-,TRBJ1-6,TRBD1,TRBV10-3,TGTGCCATCAGTGAGTCGAAGGGACAGGATTCACCCCTCCACTTT,CAISESKGQDSPLHF
-,TRBJ2-7,TRBD1,TRBV9,TGTGCCAGCAGCCCGGGACAGGGGGTCGGCGAGCAGTACTTC,CASSPGQGVGEQYF
-,TRBJ2-5,TRBD2,TRBV7-6,TGTGCCAGCAGCTTAGTCCCGGGACTAGCGGGGGTCCAAGAGACCCAGTACTTC,CASSLVPGLAGVQETQYF
-,TRBJ2-5,TRBD1,TRBV12-3/TRBV12-4,TGTGCCAGCAGTTTGGGCCGACAGGGACAGTACTTC,CASSLGRQGQYF
-,TRBJ2-6,-,TRBV2,TGTGCCAGCAGTGAGTCCAGGGTTGGGGCCAACGTCCTGACTTTC,CASSESRVGANVLTF
-,TRBJ2-7,-,TRBV5-1,TGCGCCAGCAGTGATTCCCCGGTGTACGAGCAGTACTTC,CASSDSPVYEQYF
-,TRBJ2-7,TRBD2,TRBV5-1,TGCGCCAGCAGCGGGGGGGGACTAGCGGGATCCTACGAGCAGTACTTC,CASSGGGLAGSYEQYF
-,TRBJ1-3,-,TRBV12-5,TGTGCTAGTGGTTTGGTAGTTACTCGCCAGGGGAGCGGAAACACCATATATTTT,CASGLVVTRQGSGNTIYF
-,TRBJ1-6,-,TRBV29-1,TGCAGCGTTGGGGTACAGGATTCTAATTCACCCCTCCACTTT,CSVGVQDSNSPLHF
-,TRBJ1-3,-,TRBV5-8,TGTGCCAGCAGCTTACAGGGATATACTGGAAACACCATATATTTT,CASSLQGYTGNTIYF
-,TRBJ2-7,-,TRBV9,TGTGCCAGCAGCTTTCGACAGTCCCCCGACTACGAGCAGTACTTC,CASSFRQSPDYEQYF
-,TRBJ1-3,-,TRBV6-2/TRBV6-3,TGTGCCAGCAGTTACAACAGCCACTCTGGAAACACCATATATTTT,CASSYNSHSGNTIYF
-,TRBJ1-2,-,TRBV9,TGTGCCAGCAGCGAACAGGCTGTTAACTATGGCTACACCTTC,CASSEQAVNYGYTF
once,TRBJ1-6,TRBD1,TRBV13,TGTGCCAGCAGCTTAGGAGACAGGGAGGCACCCCTCCACTTT,CASSLGDREAPLHF
-,TRBJ1-6,-,TRBV25-1,TGTGCCAGTTCAGGGGCTAGCAATTCACCCCTCCACTTT,CASSGASNSPLHF
-,TRBJ2-5,-,TRBV5-4,TGTGCCACCGGGGTTCGGGCGGCCCAGTACTTC,CATGVRAAQYF
few,TRBJ2-2,TRBD1,TRBV11-3,TGTGCCAGCACCCCCCGGGGGACAGGAGGAACCGGGGAGCTGTTTTTT,CASTPRGTGGTGELFF
once,TRBJ1-2,TRBD1,TRBV7-9,TGTGCCAGCAGCTCGACGGACAGGGTTCGGGGCTACACCTTC,CASSSTDRVRGYTF
-,TRBJ1-1,-,TRBV12-3/TRBV12-4,TGTGCCAGCAGTTTAGGGGGCCTCACTGAAGCTTTCTTT,CASSLGGLTEAFF
-,TRBJ2-4,TRBD2,TRBV28,TGTGCCAGCACTCAAACGGGGGGTGAAAACATTCAGTACTTC,CASTQTGGENIQYF
-,TRBJ2-1,-,TRBV19,TGTGCCAGTAGTATTACCGGACTACCACACAATGAGCAGTTCTTC,CASSITGLPHNEQFF
-,TRBJ1-1,-,TRBV14,TGTGCCAGCAGCCTCCAGGGTTTCACTGAAGCTTTCTTT,CASSLQGFTEAFF
-,TRBJ1-1,-,TRBV27,TGTGCCAGCAGTTTAATTGCAGGGGCCTACACTGAAGCTTTCTTT,CASSLIAGAYTEAFF
-,TRBJ2-7,-,TRBV11-2,TGTGCCAGCAGCTTACTTGAAGGGGCCTACGAGCAGTACTTC,CASSLLEGAYEQYF
-,TRBJ2-1,-,TRBV9,TGTGCCAGCAGCACAGGGAGTTCCTACAATGAGCAGTTCTTC,CASSTGSSYNEQFF
-,TRBJ2-1,TRBD1,TRBV5-4,TGTGCCAGCAGCACCCGGGACAGGGCGTACAATGAGCAGTTCTTC,CASSTRDRAYNEQFF
-,TRBJ2-5,TRBD2,TRBV9,TGTGCCAGCAGCGTTAGCGGGAGGTTAGAGACCCAGTACTTC,CASSVSGRLETQYF
-,TRBJ2-7,TRBD2,TRBV5-1,TGCGCCAGCAGCCCCCGCGGGGCCGCCTCAGCGGGGGCCTACTTCGCCTACGAGCAGTACTTC,CASSPRGAASAGAYFAYEQYF
-,TRBJ2-7,-,TRBV28,TGTGCCAGCAGCGATGGGAGTGGGTCCTACGAGCAGTACTTC,CASSDGSGSYEQYF
once,TRBJ1-2,-,TRBV4-1,TGCGCCAGCAGCCCCACCGGTCCTAACTATGGCTACACCTTC,CASSPTGPNYGYTF
-,TRBJ2-1,TRBD2,TRBV10-3,TGTGCCATCAGTAGACTAGCGGGGGGTGCTCACAATGAGCAGTTCTTC,CAISRLAGGAHNEQFF
-,TRBJ2-3,-,TRBV9,TGTGCCAGCAGCGTAGGAGGGCCTCGAGGAACGACGCAGTATTTT,CASSVGGPRGTTQYF
-,TRBJ1-6,-,TRBV6-4,TGTGCCAGCAGTGACTCAGGGAGAAATAATTCACCCCTCCACTTT,CASSDSGRNNSPLHF
-,TRBJ2-4,-,TRBV30,TGTGCCTGGGAGGCAGGTTTAGCCAAAAACATTCAGTACTTC,CAWEAGLAKNIQYF
-,TRBJ1-5,-,TRBV5-1,TGCGCCAGCAGCTCAGCCGGGTATAGCAATCAGCCCCAGCATTTT,CASSSAGYSNQPQHF
-,TRBJ1-6,-,TRBV9,TGTGCCAGCAGCGCTCACAGTAGCTCCTATAATTCACCCCTCCACTTT,CASSAHSSSYNSPLHF
-,TRBJ2-5,TRBD2,TRBV7-3,TGTGCCAGCAGCTGGACTAGCGGAGAGACCCAGTACTTC,CASSWTSGETQYF
-,TRBJ1-4,TRBD1,TRBV7-2,TGTGCCAGCAGCCCTCTGACAGGGGTGTATGAAAAACTGTTTTTT,CASSPLTGVYEKLFF
-,TRBJ1-2,-,TRBV19,TGTGCCAGTAGCCCCGACTTGGACTATGGCTACACCTTC,CASSPDLDYGYTF
-,TRBJ1-1,TRBD1,TRBV11-2,TGTGCCAGCAGATCGGACAGGCGGTGGAACACTGAAGCTTTCTTT,CASRSDRRWNTEAFF
-,TRBJ1-2,TRBD1,TRBV6-5,TGTGCCAGCAGTTCGACCACAGGGGGAGGCTACACCTTC,CASSSTTGGGYTF
-,TRBJ2-7,TRBD2,TRBV6-5,TGTGCCAGCAGCCACGGGGGGGCCGGGTACGAGCAGTACTTC,CASSHGGAGYEQYF
-,TRBJ1-4,TRBD1,TRBV7-3,TGTGCCAGCAGCTTATCTGGGACAGGGGGGAATGAAAAACTGTTTTTT,CASSLSGTGGNEKLFF
few,TRBJ1-2,-,TRBV6-5,TGTGCCAGCCGGGAGGGGCCTTATGGCTACACCTTC,CASREGPYGYTF
-,TRBJ2-3,TRBD1,TRBV4-2,TGTGCCAGCAGCCAGAAGACAGGGGGCGGGGGAGATACGCAGTATTTT,CASSQKTGGGGDTQYF
few,TRBJ2-5,-,TRBV5-6,TGTGCCAGCAGCTTATCCGCAGGGCGCAAGACCCAGTACTTC,CASSLSAGRKTQYF
-,TRBJ2-1,-,TRBV14,TGTGCCAGCAGCCACGGCGACCCTCCCGGAGAATGGGATGAGCAGTTCTTC,CASSHGDPPGEWDEQFF
-,TRBJ2-1,TRBD2,TRBV5-5,TGTGCCAGCAGGGGCGGACTAGCGGCCCACAATGAGCAGTTCTTC,CASRGGLAAHNEQFF